These T cell receptor beta chains were read from a single sample in a study of memory CD4+ T cells and cytomegalovirus serostatus. TCRdb's table, derived via immunoSEQ multiplex PCR, lists solely in-frame clones and lacks some. The sample comprises about 96,000 clones, 75% to 90% of which are singletons, and about 3.6% rests with the top ten. The sequenced sample was memory CD4+ T cells from blood. Source of these receptors: an adult in good health and CMV-seropositive. The CDR3 runs from the conserved cysteine through the conserved F or W. The D gene is left open where the match is weak. A clone size is listed for some rows: how often the clone was seen (once, few, many), or a class if it is expanded.

abundance,d_gene,j_gene,v_gene,CDR3nt,CDR3aa
.,.,TRBJ1-1,TRBV29-1,TGCAGCGTTGACAGGGCCATGGACACTGAAGCTTTCTTT,CSVDRAMDTEAFF
.,TRBD2,TRBJ2-7,TRBV9,TGTGCCAGCAGCGTAGAGGCGGGAGGGGACTACGAGCAGTACTTC,CASSVEAGGDYEQYF
once,TRBD1,TRBJ2-1,TRBV7-8,TGTGCCAGCATTCAGACAGGGCAGGTCAATGAGCAGTTCTTC,CASIQTGQVNEQFF
once,TRBD1,TRBJ1-4,TRBV11-2,TGTGCCAGCAGCCGGACAGGCAATCGTGAAAAACTGTTTTTT,CASSRTGNREKLFF
.,TRBD1,TRBJ1-2,TRBV6-5,TGTGCCAGCCGTCGCGGACAGGGGGAGTGGTATGGCTACACCTTC,CASRRGQGEWYGYTF
.,.,TRBJ1-1,TRBV6-1,TGTGCCAGCAGAGTTGCGGTACGCACTGAAGCTTTCTTT,CASRVAVRTEAFF
.,.,TRBJ2-5,TRBV5-6,TGTGCCAGCAGCTTGGTAGGGCAAGAGACCCAGTACTTC,CASSLVGQETQYF
.,.,TRBJ2-5,TRBV5-4,TGTGCCAGCAGAGAGTGGAACCAAGAGACCCAGTACTTC,CASREWNQETQYF
.,.,TRBJ1-5,TRBV19,TGTGCCAGTAGTACGGGGCAAGGAAACAATCAGCCCCAGCATTTT,CASSTGQGNNQPQHF
.,.,TRBJ2-5,TRBV27,TGTGCCAGCAGTTTAATGGGTAGCAGTGAGACCCAGTACTTC,CASSLMGSSETQYF
.,TRBD2,TRBJ2-1,TRBV9,TGTGCCAGCAGCGTCGCTACTAGCGGGAGGGCCCGGAGTGAGCAGTTCTTC,CASSVATSGRARSEQFF
.,.,TRBJ2-6,TRBV5-4,TGTGCCAGCAGCTTTTTTAGCGGGGCCAACGTCCTGACTTTC,CASSFFSGANVLTF
.,.,TRBJ2-3,TRBV21-1,TGTGCCAGCAGCCTGTCTCGCGGAACAGATACGCAGTATTTT,CASSLSRGTDTQYF
.,.,TRBJ2-7,TRBV6-5,TGTGCCAGCAGTGAATTCTTGGAGCAGTACTTC,CASSEFLEQYF
.,.,TRBJ1-1,TRBV9,TGTGCCAGCAGCGCGGGACGGCGTAACACTGAAGCTTTCTTT,CASSAGRRNTEAFF
few,TRBD1,TRBJ1-3,TRBV18,TGTGCCAGCTCACTCGATGGAGGGGGCTCCGGAAACACCATATATTTT,CASSLDGGGSGNTIYF
once,TRBD2,TRBJ2-5,TRBV29-1,TGCAGCGTTGGCGATAGCGGGAGGGGGGAGACCCAGTACTTC,CSVGDSGRGETQYF
.,.,TRBJ2-7,TRBV9,TGTGCCAGCAGCGCAGGGCAGTCCCCCTACGAGCAGTACTTC,CASSAGQSPYEQYF
few,.,TRBJ1-2,TRBV5-6,TGTGCCAGCAGCTTGGAGGCAGGCCGCTATGGCTACACCTTC,CASSLEAGRYGYTF
.,TRBD1,TRBJ1-1,TRBV27,TGTGCCAGCAGTTTTTTTCCCCAGGGGGCCGACACTGAAGCTTTCTTT,CASSFFPQGADTEAFF